These 18 T cell receptor beta chains were all obtained from the same sample, sequenced in a study of OX40 agonist ivuxolimab in advanced cancers. Sequencing was performed with immunoSEQ multiplex PCR; in TCRdb, only in-frame clones are kept and a portion is missing. Of tens of thousands of clones in the sample, roughly 80% were seen once. Sequencing used CD4+ or CD8+ T cells sorted from blood, obtained in a trial of the OX40 agonist ivuxolimab. The receptors stem from an adult with an advanced solid tumor such as melanoma, head and neck, liver or kidney cancer.

This chain joins TRBV25-1 and TRBJ2-7; possibly TRBD1 or TRBD2 for D (6 bases each). Trimming pared 3 bases from V and 4 bases from J, leaving 22 bases between. Germline CDR1 reads MGHDK; CDR2 reads SYGVNS. This CDR3 is 17 amino acids long. The CDR3 sequence is CASSDNPQGRFSYEQYF. CDR3 bases: TGTGCCAGCAGTGATAATCCCCAGGGGAGGTTTTCGTACGAGCAGTACTTC.

The chain links TRBV2 to TRBJ2-7; 10 bases align to TRBD1. The CDR3 is made up of 15 amino acids. The junction had 7 bases not matched to a gene; V was cut back by 5 bases and J by 3 bases. CDR1 SNHLY and CDR2 FYNNEI come from the germline V gene. The CDR3 sequence: CASSPGTGAGYEQYF. In DNA form, the CDR3 reads TGTGCCAGCAGTCCCGGGACAGGGGCAGGCTACGAGCAGTACTTC.

Here the CDR3 DNA reads TGTGCCAGCAGCCCAGCGGGAGGAGAGACCCAGTACTTC. Translation gives CASSPAGGETQYF. V is TRBV6-4 and J is TRBJ2-5; 9 nucleotides agree with TRBD2. Germline V CDR1 and CDR2: MRHNA, SNTAGT. The trim removed 6 bases at V and 4 bases at J, leaving 3 bases unmatched. The CDR3 is 13 residues long.

The chain recombines TRBV6-1 with TRBJ2-7, with D perhaps matching TRBD1 or TRBD2 (6 bases each). The CDR3 has 15 amino acids. Trimming removed 2 bases from V and 0 bases from J, with 11 bases in between. From germline, CDR1 is MNHNS and CDR2 SASEGT. Here the CDR3 DNA reads TGTGCCAGCAGTGAACGGGGGCGCGTCTCCTACGAGCAGTACTTC. This sequence encodes CASSERGRVSYEQYF.

The V and J genes are TRBV19 and TRBJ1-1; D is uncertain. This CDR3 has 18 amino acids. The germline gives CDR1 LNHDA, CDR2 SQIVND (reference sequence). The V end lost 1 base, the J end lost 3 bases, and 21 bases lay between the germline ends. The CDR3 nucleotides read TGTGCCAGTAGTATAGGTGCGACACGTACTCCGCGGGACACTGAAGCTTTCTTT. Translating gives CASSIGATRTPRDTEAFF.

The chain uses TRBV9 and TRBJ2-4, with TRBD2 as a possible D gene (5 bases). The CDR3 spans 15 residues. The germline V gene encodes CDR1 SGDLS and CDR2 YYNGEE. V was shortened by 4 bases and J by 2 bases, with 13 bases between the two germline ends. CDR3 region: CASSSAGEPKNIQYF. CDR3 coding DNA: TGTGCCAGCAGCTCAGCTGGGGAGCCCAAAAACATTCAGTACTTC.

The chain links TRBV19 to TRBJ1-1, with a possible D match to TRBD1 (5 bases). Germline V gives CDR1 LNHDA, CDR2 SQIVND (reference sequence). CDR3 size: 14 residues. Trimming cost V 3 bases and J 1 base, with 9 bases left between them. CDR3 loop: CASSIGHQNTEAFF. The CDR3 DNA follows: TGTGCCAGTAGTATTGGACACCAGAACACTGAAGCTTTCTTT.

This clone appeared once. The gene calls are TRBV4-1 and TRBJ2-7; 7 bases line up with TRBD2. CDR3 length: 18 residues. Germline-derived CDR1 and CDR2 are MGHRA and YSYEKL. Trimming at V came to 5 bases and at J to 0 bases, leaving 16 bases not matched to a gene. CDR3 in amino acids: CASSFKRVPSGVSYEQYF. CDR3 DNA sequence: TGCGCCAGCAGCTTTAAACGGGTTCCGAGCGGGGTCTCCTACGAGCAGTACTTC.

The chain links TRBV6-6 to TRBJ2-3; tentatively, D is TRBD1 (6 bases). The V end was cut by 8 bases, the J end by 3 bases, with 12 bases between. Per the germline V gene, CDR1 is MNHNY and CDR2 is SVGAGI (reference sequence). The CDR3 spans 13 residues. In DNA, the CDR3 is TGTGCCAGCCGGAACAGGGCGACAGATACGCAGTATTTT. It encodes CASRNRATDTQYF.

V gene TRBV5-4 combines with J gene TRBJ2-3; D is tentatively TRBD1 or TRBD2 (5 bases each). This CDR3 is built from 15 residues. The germline gives CDR1 SGHNT, CDR2 YYREEE (reference sequence). V lost 4 bases and J 5 bases, leaving 17 bases between the germline ends. CDR3 loop: CASSRSTGPGDTQYF. For the CDR3, the DNA is TGTGCCAGCAGCCGATCCACGGGACCTGGAGATACGCAGTATTTT.

The rearrangement joins TRBV19 to TRBJ1-3; 9 bases agree with TRBD1. CDR1 and CDR2 (germline): LNHDA, SQIVND (reference sequence). Germline trimming cut 5 bases from V and 4 bases from J; bases unmatched to any gene: 9. This CDR3 is built from 16 residues. The DNA of the CDR3 is TGTGCCAGTAGTTTGCCGACAGGGGGATCAGGAAACACCATATATTTT. Protein sequence: CASSLPTGGSGNTIYF.

The genes are TRBV28 and TRBJ1-2, with D unclear. This CDR3 is built from 14 residues. The V gene lost 3 bases and the J gene lost 4 bases, with 12 bases spanning the gap. Germline CDR1 reads MDHEN; CDR2 reads SYDVKM. For the CDR3, the DNA is TGTGCCAGCAGTTTCTCGACGGTCCCCTATGGCTACACCTTC. Protein product: CASSFSTVPYGYTF.

The rearrangement uses TRBV18 and TRBJ2-5; no clear D gene. This CDR3 has 15 residues. CDR1 is KGHSH and CDR2 is LQKENI in the germline V gene. Trimming pared 0 bases from V and 2 bases from J, leaving 10 bases between. CDR3 loop: CASSPPEQSQETQYF. CDR3 nucleotide sequence: TGTGCCAGCTCACCACCGGAGCAAAGTCAAGAGACCCAGTACTTC.

This chain joins TRBV27 and TRBJ2-3; no clear D gene. The CDR3 length is 14 residues. The germline CDR1 and CDR2 sequences are MNHEY and SMNVEV (reference sequence). The V gene lost 3 bases and the J gene lost 5 bases, with 12 bases spanning the gap. The DNA of the CDR3 is TGTGCCAGCAGTTTCCGGGCCACGGTAGATACGCAGTATTTT. Encoded protein: CASSFRATVDTQYF.

This rearrangement joins TRBV5-4 to TRBJ2-2; D remains unclear. CDR3 size: 16 residues. Trimming removed 6 bases at V and 0 bases at J, with 15 bases between. Germline V gene sequence: CDR1 SGHNT, CDR2 YYREEE (reference sequence). CDR3 sequence reads: CASTPDGRPNTGELFF. In nucleotides, the CDR3 is TGTGCCAGCACCCCAGACGGGCGGCCGAACACCGGGGAGCTGTTTTTT. Supplemented by reference TRBV5-4 and TRBJ2-2, the full variable domain reads ETGVTQSPTHLIKTRGQQVTLRCSSQSGHNTVSWYQQALGQGPQFIFQYYREEENGRGNFPPRFSGLQFPNYSSELNVNALELDDSALYLCASTPDGRPNTGELFFGEGSRLTVL.

The V and J genes are TRBV9 and TRBJ2-1, with 10 bases aligning to TRBD2. CDR1 and CDR2 from the germline V gene are SGDLS and YYNGEE. J was trimmed by 4 bases and V by 5 bases; bases with no gene match: 3. This CDR3 contains 14 residues. The CDR3: CASSGLAEYNEQFF. The CDR3 nucleotides read TGTGCCAGCAGTGGACTAGCGGAGTACAATGAGCAGTTCTTC.

The gene calls are TRBV5-4 and TRBJ2-3, with TRBD1 identical over 10 bases. Trimming removed 6 bases from V and 3 bases from J; junction bases left unmatched: 10. This CDR3 has 16 amino acids. The germline V gene encodes CDR1 SGHNT and CDR2 YYREEE (reference sequence). The DNA of the CDR3 is TGTGCCAGCACCCTGGGGGACAGGGGACTTACAGATACGCAGTATTTT. This gives the protein CASTLGDRGLTDTQYF. The full variable domain, completed using reference TRBV5-4 and TRBJ2-3, is ETGVTQSPTHLIKTRGQQVTLRCSSQSGHNTVSWYQQALGQGPQFIFQYYREEENGRGNFPPRFSGLQFPNYSSELNVNALELDDSALYLCASTLGDRGLTDTQYFGPGTRLTVL.

The rearrangement links TRBV7-2 to TRBJ2-7; D call uncertain. Trimming took off 3 bases at V and 2 bases at J, with 5 bases between the two ends. The V gene's germline CDR1 is SGHTA and CDR2 FQGNSA. The CDR3 contains 12 residues. The CDR3 DNA follows: TGTGCCAGCAGCTTGAACACCTACGAGCAGTACTTC. The encoded protein is CASSLNTYEQYF.